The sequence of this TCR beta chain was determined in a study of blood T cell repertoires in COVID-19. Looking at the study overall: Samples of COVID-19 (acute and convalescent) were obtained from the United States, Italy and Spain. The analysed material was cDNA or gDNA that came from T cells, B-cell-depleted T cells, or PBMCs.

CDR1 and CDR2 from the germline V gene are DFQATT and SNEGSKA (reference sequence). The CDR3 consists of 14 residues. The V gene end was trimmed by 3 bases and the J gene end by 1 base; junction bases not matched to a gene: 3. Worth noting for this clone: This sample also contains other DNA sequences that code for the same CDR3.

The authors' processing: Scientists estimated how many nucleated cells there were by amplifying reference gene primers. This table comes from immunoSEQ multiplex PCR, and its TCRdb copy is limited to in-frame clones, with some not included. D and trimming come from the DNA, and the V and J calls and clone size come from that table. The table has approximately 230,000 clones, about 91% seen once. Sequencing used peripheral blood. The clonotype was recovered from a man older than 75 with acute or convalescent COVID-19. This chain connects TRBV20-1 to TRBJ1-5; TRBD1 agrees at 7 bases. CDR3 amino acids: CSASNRGSNQPQHF. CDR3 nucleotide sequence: TGCAGTGCTAGTAACAGGGGAAGCAATCAGCCCCAGCATTTT.